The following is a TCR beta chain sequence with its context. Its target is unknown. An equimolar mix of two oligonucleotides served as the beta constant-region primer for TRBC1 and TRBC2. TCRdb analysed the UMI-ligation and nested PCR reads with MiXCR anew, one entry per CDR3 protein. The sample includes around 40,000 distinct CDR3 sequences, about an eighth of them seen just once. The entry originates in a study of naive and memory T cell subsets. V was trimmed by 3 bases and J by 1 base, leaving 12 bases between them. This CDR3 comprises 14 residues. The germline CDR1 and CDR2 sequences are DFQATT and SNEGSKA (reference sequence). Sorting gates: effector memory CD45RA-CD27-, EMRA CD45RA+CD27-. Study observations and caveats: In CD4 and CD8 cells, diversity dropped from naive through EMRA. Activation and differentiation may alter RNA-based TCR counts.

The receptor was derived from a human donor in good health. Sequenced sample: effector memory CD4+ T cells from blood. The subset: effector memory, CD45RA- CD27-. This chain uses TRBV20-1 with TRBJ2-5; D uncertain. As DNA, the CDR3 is TGCAGTGCTAGTGGGCCGGACCCCCAAGAGACCCAGTACTTC. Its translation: CSASGPDPQETQYF.